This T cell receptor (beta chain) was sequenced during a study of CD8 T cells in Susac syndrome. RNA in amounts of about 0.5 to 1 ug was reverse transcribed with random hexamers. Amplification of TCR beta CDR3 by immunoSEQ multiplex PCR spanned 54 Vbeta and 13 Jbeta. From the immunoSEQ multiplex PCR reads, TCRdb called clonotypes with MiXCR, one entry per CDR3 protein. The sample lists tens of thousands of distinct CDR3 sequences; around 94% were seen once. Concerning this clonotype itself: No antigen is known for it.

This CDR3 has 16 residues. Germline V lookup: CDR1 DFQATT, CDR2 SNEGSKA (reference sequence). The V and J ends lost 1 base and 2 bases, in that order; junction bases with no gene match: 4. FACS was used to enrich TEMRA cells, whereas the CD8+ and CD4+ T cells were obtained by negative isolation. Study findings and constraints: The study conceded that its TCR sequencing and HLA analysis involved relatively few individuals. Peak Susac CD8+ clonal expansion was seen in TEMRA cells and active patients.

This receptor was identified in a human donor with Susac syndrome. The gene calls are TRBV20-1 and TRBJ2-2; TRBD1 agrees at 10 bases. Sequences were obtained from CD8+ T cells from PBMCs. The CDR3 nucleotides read TGCAGTGCTAGAGCCCGGGACAGGGGAAACACCGGGGAGCTGTTTTTT. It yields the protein CSARARDRGNTGELFF.